This T cell receptor (beta chain) was found in a study of blood T cells in healthy people across ages. About the study: For every two T cells, template switching captured about one barcoded beta molecule.

The V gene's germline CDR1 is DFQATT and CDR2 SNEGSKA (reference sequence). This CDR3 has 17 amino acids. V lost 4 bases, J lost 4 bases, and 25 bases lay in between. Every participating donor contributed approximately 10 milliliters of peripheral blood through a draw. Through a sample-barcoded 5' primer and a J-beta primer mix, a second PCR was run for 7 to 11 cycles. TCRdb re-called the 5' RACE reads with MiXCR, one entry per CDR3 protein. Of over 600,000 distinct CDR3 sequences listed, around 50% are singletons. The sequence derives from a man aged 35-49 years in good health. Input material: blood. The V and J genes are TRBV20-1 and TRBJ2-5, with a possible D match to TRBD1 (5 bases). CDR3 bases: TGCAGTGCTACAGCCCCGGACATGGCTGCAAGAGTAGAGACCCAGTACTTC. Its translation is CSATAPDMAARVETQYF.